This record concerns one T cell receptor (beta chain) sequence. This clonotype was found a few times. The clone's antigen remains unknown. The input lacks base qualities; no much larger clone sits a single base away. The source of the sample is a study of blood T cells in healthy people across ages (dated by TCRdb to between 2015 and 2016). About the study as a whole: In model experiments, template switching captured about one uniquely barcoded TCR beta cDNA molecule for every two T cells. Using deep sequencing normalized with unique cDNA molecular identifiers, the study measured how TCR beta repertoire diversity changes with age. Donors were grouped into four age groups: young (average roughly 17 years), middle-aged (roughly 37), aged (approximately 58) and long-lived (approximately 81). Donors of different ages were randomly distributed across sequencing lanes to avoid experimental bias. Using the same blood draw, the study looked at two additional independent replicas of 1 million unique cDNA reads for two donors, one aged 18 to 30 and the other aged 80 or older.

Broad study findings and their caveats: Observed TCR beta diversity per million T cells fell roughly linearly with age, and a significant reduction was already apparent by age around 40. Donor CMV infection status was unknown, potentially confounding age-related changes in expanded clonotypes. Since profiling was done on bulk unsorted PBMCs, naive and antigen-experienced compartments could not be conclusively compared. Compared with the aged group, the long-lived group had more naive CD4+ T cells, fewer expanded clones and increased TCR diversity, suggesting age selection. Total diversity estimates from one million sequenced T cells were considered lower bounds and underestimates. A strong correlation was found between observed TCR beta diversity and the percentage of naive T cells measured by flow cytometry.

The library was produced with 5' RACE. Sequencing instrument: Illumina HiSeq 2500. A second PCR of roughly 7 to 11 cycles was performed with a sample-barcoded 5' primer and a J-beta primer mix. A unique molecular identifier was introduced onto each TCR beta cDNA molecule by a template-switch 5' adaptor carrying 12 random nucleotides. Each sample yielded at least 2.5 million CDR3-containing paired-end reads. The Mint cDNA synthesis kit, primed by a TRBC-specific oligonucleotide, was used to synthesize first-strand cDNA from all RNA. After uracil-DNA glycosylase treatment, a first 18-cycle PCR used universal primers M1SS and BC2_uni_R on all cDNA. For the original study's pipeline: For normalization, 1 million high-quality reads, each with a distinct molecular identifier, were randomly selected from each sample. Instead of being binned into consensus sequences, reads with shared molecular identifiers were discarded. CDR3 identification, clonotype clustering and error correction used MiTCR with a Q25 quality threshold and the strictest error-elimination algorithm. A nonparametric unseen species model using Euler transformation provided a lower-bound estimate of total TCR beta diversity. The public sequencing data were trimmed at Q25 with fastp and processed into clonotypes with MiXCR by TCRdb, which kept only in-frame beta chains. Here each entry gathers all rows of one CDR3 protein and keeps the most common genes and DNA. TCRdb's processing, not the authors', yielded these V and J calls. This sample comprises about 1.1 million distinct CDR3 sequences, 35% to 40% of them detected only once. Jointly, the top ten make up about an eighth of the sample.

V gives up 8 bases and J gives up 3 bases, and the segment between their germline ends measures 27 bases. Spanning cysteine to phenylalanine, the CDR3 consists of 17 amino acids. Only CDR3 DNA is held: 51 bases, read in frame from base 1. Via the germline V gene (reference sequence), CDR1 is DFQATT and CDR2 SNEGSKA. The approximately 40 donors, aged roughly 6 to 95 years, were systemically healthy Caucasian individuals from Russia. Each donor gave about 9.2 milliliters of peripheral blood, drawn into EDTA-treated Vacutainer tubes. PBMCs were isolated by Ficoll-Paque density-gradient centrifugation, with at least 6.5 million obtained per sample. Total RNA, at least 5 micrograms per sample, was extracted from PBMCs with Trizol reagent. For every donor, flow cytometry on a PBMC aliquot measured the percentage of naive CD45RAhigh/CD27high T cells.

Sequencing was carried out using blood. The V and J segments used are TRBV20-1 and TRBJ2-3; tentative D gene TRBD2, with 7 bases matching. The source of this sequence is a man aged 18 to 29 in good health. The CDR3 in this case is CSTLAILAGATTDTQYF. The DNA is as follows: TGCAGTACCCTGGCTATTCTCGCGGGGGCAACGACAGATACGCAGTATTTT.